This is a list of T cell receptor beta chains from one sample in a study of cytomegalovirus exposure and HLA in healthy donors. Libraries were prepared by immunoSEQ multiplex PCR; TCRdb keeps only in-frame clonotypes and omits some of them. The sample carries around 130,000 clones, approximately 71% recorded once. Input material: PBMCs. These receptors originate from a woman aged 55-75 years in good health and CMV-seronegative. CDR3s include the opening cysteine and the closing phenylalanine or tryptophan.

TRBV2	TRBJ2-1	13	CASSESGLEEQFF
TRBV5-8	TRBJ2-3	16	CASSFGLAGGADTQYF
TRBV7-8	TRBJ1-2	11	CASSREPGYTF
TRBV5-1	TRBJ1-1	13	CASNDQGSTEAFF
TRBV4-1	TRBJ1-4	14	CASSQGRVREKLFF
TRBV6-5	TRBJ1-2	14	CASSYSPDRDGYTF
TRBV4-1	TRBJ2-3	13	CASSQVSSDTQYF
TRBV6-1	TRBJ1-3	14	CAGSDTFVSDTIYF
TRBV29-1	TRBJ1-2	12	CSVGQGSVGYTF
TRBV7-3	TRBJ2-5	15	CASSMFSGAWETQYF
TRBV5-1	TRBJ1-1	16	CASSPPGQGGFTEAFF
TRBV7-9	TRBJ1-5	14	CASSPTGTNQPQHF
TRBV19	TRBJ2-4	16	CASSIGLTGSKNIQYF
TRBV10-2	TRBJ1-5	13	CASSRGRNQPQHF
TRBV6-5	TRBJ1-1	13	CASSYSRNTEAFF
TRBV19	TRBJ2-7	15	CASSIGQGFSYEQYF
TRBV19	TRBJ2-7	17	CASSNPGASGSGYEQYF
TRBV5-5	TRBJ1-5	15	CASRQDSVGNQPQHF
TRBV7-6	TRBJ1-1	16	CASSLGRDRGITEAFF
TRBV20-1	TRBJ2-5	11	CSAGGQETQYF
TRBV7-2	TRBJ2-5	13	CASSLWLAETQYF
TRBV6-1	TRBJ2-7	13	CASGGQSSYEQYF
TRBV7-9	TRBJ2-1	17	CASSPPLRESPYNEQFF
TRBV11-2	TRBJ2-6	17	CASSLAAGRPGANVLTF
TRBV5-8	TRBJ1-3	14	CASSNRGAKNTIYF
TRBV9	TRBJ1-2	15	CASSVAAGGGYGYTF
TRBV27	TRBJ2-3	18	CASTRSEWLAVRLDTQYF
TRBV18	TRBJ2-5	17	CASSPPGLGQGGETQYF
TRBV2	TRBJ1-1	14	CASRTGGMNTEAFF
TRBV30	TRBJ1-3	10	CAWSGDTIYF
TRBV13	TRBJ1-6	17	CASSLSLPGQADRALHF
TRBV5-4	TRBJ2-5	13	CASSLDRVGTQYF
TRBV30	TRBJ2-7	13	CAWMGGFVHEQYF
TRBV11-2	TRBJ1-4	17	CASSQPSVRDRGLKLFF
TRBV29-1	TRBJ2-5	14	CSGYDQGNGETQYF
TRBV18	TRBJ2-5	13	CASSPGGGETQYF
TRBV28	TRBJ1-2	13	CASSPGGYQGYTF
TRBV28	TRBJ1-2	14	CASRTSGTAYGYTF
TRBV11-2	TRBJ2-2	15	CASSHSGGGTGELFF
TRBV29-1	TRBJ2-3	12	CSVGNRVSTQYF
TRBV28	TRBJ1-5	12	CASSWRGQPQHF
TRBV18	TRBJ1-1	15	CASSPDRGGNTEAFF
TRBV9	TRBJ2-1	14	CASSGDSGVLTQFF
TRBV6-8	TRBJ1-1	15	CASTRDQTLNTEAFF
TRBV2	TRBJ1-3	16	CASSLGQAGSGNTIYF
TRBV6-5	TRBJ2-7	14	CASSYSTSSGEQYF
TRBV10-1	TRBJ2-4	13	CASIGAAKNIQYF
TRBV5-1	TRBJ2-6	14	CASSTDSGANVLTF
TRBV30	TRBJ1-1	12	CARDREGTEAFF
TRBV28	TRBJ2-7	16	CASSGVKGGSDYEQYF
TRBV2	TRBJ2-7	15	CASSEGTPPLYEQYF
TRBV5-5	-	16	CASSPPEGVAGYEQYF
TRBV5-8	TRBJ1-2	12	CASSTGGYGYTF
TRBV5-1	TRBJ2-7	16	CASSLATRQGSHEQYF
TRBV15	TRBJ1-4	15	CATSSIVRGREKLFF
TRBV6-4	TRBJ1-5	13	CASSQNSNQPQHF
TRBV11-3	TRBJ1-2	13	CASSLDRATGLTF
TRBV28	TRBJ2-1	14	CASPPAGGYNEQFF
TRBV7-7	TRBJ2-1	15	CASSLGQGGNNEQFF
TRBV11-1	TRBJ2-7	15	CASSLVPGTSYEQYF